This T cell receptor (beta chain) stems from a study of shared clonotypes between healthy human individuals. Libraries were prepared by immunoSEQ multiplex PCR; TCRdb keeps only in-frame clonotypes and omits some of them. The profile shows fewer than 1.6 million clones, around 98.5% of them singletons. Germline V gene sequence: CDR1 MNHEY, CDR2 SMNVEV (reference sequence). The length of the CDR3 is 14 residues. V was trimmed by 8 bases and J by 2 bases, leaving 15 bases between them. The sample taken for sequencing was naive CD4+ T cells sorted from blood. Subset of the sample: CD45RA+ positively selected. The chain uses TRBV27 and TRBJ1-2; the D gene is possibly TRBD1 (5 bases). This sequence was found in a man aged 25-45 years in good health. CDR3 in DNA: TGTGCCAGCGGCCCGTTGGACACGAACTATGGCTACACCTTC. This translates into CASGPLDTNYGYTF.